In this sample, the clone carrying this TCR beta chain turned up a few times. Its cognate antigen is unknown. Time point described: cycle 4 day 1 (C4D1), after more than five weeks of nivolumab. Every patient relapsed after autologous stem cell transplantation, and brentuximab vedotin exposure varied. Best responses were complete response, partial response or progressive disease. This sample stems from a study of PD-1 blockade in classical Hodgkin lymphoma. Unmatched junction bases numbered 11, after V lost 5 bases and J lost 7 bases. CDR1 is MNHEY and CDR2 is SMNVEV in the germline V gene (reference sequence). The CDR3 contains 16 residues. Assay used: immunoSEQ multiplex PCR; TCRdb lists only in-frame clones, some missing. The data show about 46,000 clones, around 76% seen once. General observations from the study: According to reports, newly diagnosed patients had lower baseline TCR diversity than healthy donors, and relapsed/refractory patients had lower baseline TCR diversity still. Differences between repertoires have undefined causes, possibly disease activity or prior therapy. Diversity similar to that of newly diagnosed patients was seen at baseline in complete responders.

The material was peripheral blood mononuclear cells (PBMCs), obtained before the fourth cycle of nivolumab. The chain carries TRBV27 and TRBJ2-3; 11 bases agree with TRBD2. The source of this sequence is a human donor with classical Hodgkin lymphoma. DNA of the CDR3: TGTGCCAGCAGTCCGGGACTAGCGGATTCCAGTCATACGCAGTATTTT. Its protein is CASSPGLADSSHTQYF.